A single sample gave rise to the 21 T cell receptor beta chains below, sequenced in a study of shared clonotypes between healthy human individuals. Assay used: immunoSEQ multiplex PCR; TCRdb lists only in-frame clones, some missing. The table shows 650,000 to 700,000 clones, with 90% occurring only once. Sequenced input: memory CD8+ T cells from PBMCs. The subset was: CD45RO+ cells pooled with CCR7-negative TemRA cells. Receptors originate from a man between 18 and 29 years old in good health. Some clones in this sample may be carry-over from other donors' samples.

The rearrangement joins TRBV19 to TRBJ1-1, with a tentative D call TRBD1 (5 bases). V gave up 3 bases and J gave up 5 bases, with 13 bases separating them. The CDR3 totals 14 residues. Germline V gives CDR1 LNHDA, CDR2 SQIVND (reference sequence). CDR3 in amino acids: CASSIFTKGTEAFF. CDR3 bases: TGTGCCAGTAGTATTTTCACCAAGGGGACTGAAGCTTTCTTT.

This clone was found once. The rearrangement links TRBV30 to TRBJ2-6; maybe TRBD1 (5 bases). The V and J ends lost 0 bases and 0 bases respectively, with 15 bases between them. The CDR3 extends over 18 amino acids. CDR1 is GTSNPN, CDR2 SVGIG, per germline (reference sequence). CDR3 coding DNA: TGTGCCTGGAGTGTTAAGGGGCAGTATTTCTCTGGGGCCAACGTCCTGACTTTC. Amino acids: CAWSVKGQYFSGANVLTF.

The genes are TRBV2 and TRBJ1-1; TRBD1 might be the D (6 bases). Per germline, CDR1 SNHLY and CDR2 FYNNEI. The CDR3 contains 14 residues. V was trimmed by 11 bases and J by 6 bases, leaving 22 bases between them. The CDR3 coding sequence is TGTGCCTATGACGGGGGCCAGGGACTTCCTGAAGCTTTCTTT. Amino acid sequence: CAYDGGQGLPEAFF.

The rearrangement links TRBV6-1 to TRBJ2-7; D remains unclear. The CDR3 consists of 15 residues. Trimming pared 6 bases from V and 4 bases from J, leaving 19 bases between. Germline CDR1 MNHNS, CDR2 SASEGT. CDR3 sequence: CASSVGLSDLYEQYF. The CDR3 DNA reads TGTGCCAGCAGCGTCGGGCTGTCAGATCTTTACGAGCAGTACTTC.

The V call is TRBV4-3, the J call TRBJ2-1; 14 bases line up with TRBD2. V lost 1 base and J lost 9; bases outside the gene matches: 5. Germline V gives CDR1 LGHNA, CDR2 YSLEER. This CDR3 is built from 16 residues. CDR3 amino acids: CASSQGTGLAGVEQFF. DNA for the CDR3: TGCGCCAGCAGCCAAGGGACGGGACTAGCGGGAGTTGAGCAGTTCTTC.

V gene TRBV9 combines with J gene TRBJ1-3; 7 nucleotides line up with TRBD1. The germline gives CDR1 SGDLS, CDR2 YYNGEE. V lost 3 bases, J lost 8 bases, and 14 bases stayed unmatched. This CDR3 region has 16 residues. The CDR3 loop is CASSAYRDRGLHTIYF. The DNA of the CDR3 is TGTGCCAGCAGCGCATACCGGGACAGAGGACTGCACACCATATATTTT.

The genes are TRBV4-1 and TRBJ2-3; D call uncertain. Deletions cut 1 base from V and 2 bases from J, with 16 bases between. The CDR3 is 17 residues long. Germline loops: CDR1 MGHRA, CDR2 YSYEKL. CDR3 in DNA: TGCGCCAGCAGCCAAGGGCTGCTCTCGCCTTACACAGATACGCAGTATTTT. Its translation: CASSQGLLSPYTDTQYF.

The rearrangement joins TRBV11-2 to TRBJ2-7; TRBD2 aligns across 15 bases. The CDR3 extends over 16 amino acids. V shed 6 bases, J shed 4 bases, and the junction held 7 bases outside the gene matches. In germline, CDR1 is SGHAT, CDR2 FQNNGV. The CDR3 is CASRESGTSGRYEQYF. The DNA for the CDR3 is TGTGCCAGCAGGGAGTCCGGGACTAGCGGGAGGTACGAGCAGTACTTC.

The rearrangement uses TRBV7-2 and TRBJ1-1; D call uncertain. Trimming removed 5 bases at V and 4 bases at J, with 14 bases between. The CDR3 extends over 14 amino acids. Germline V gives CDR1 SGHTA, CDR2 FQGNSA. CDR3 in DNA: TGTGCCAGCAGCCTTTACGGACCCAGCACTGAAGCTTTCTTT. It encodes CASSLYGPSTEAFF. The full variable domain, rest sourced from reference TRBV7-2 and TRBJ1-1, is GAGVSQSPSNKVTEKGKDVELRCDPISGHTALYWYRQSLGQGLEFLIYFQGNSAPDKSGLPSDRFSAERTGGSVSTLTIQRTQQEDSAVYLCASSLYGPSTEAFFGQGTRLTVV.

This clone has a single count. The junction and the germline gene differ at one end; a read error may be behind it. The chain joins TRBV6-5 to TRBJ2-7, with D unresolved. CDR1 and CDR2 (germline): MNHEY, SVGAGI. The length of the CDR3 is 13 residues. CDR3 coding DNA: TGTGCCATCAGTGAGCCGGGCCCCTACGAGCAGTACTTC. Translated: CAISEPGPYEQYF.

The V gene is TRBV28, the J gene TRBJ2-7; D is ambiguous. This CDR3 is built from 16 residues. Per germline, CDR1 MDHEN and CDR2 SYDVKM. Between the trimmed V and J ends, which lost 5 bases and 7 bases, there was a span of 24 bases. CDR3 in DNA: TGTGCCAGCAGTCACCTCTTCCAGGTCCTAAACCAGGAGCAGTACTTC. Translation: CASSHLFQVLNQEQYF.

This rearrangement joins TRBV19 to TRBJ2-5; tentatively, D is TRBD1 (6 bases). There are 14 residues in the CDR3. Germline loops: CDR1 LNHDA, CDR2 SQIVND (reference sequence). Trimming stripped 5 bases from V and 2 bases from J, with 12 bases between. Here the CDR3 reads CASSFRTAQETQYF. CDR3 DNA: TGTGCCAGTAGTTTTCGGACAGCTCAAGAGACCCAGTACTTC.

This rearrangement joins TRBV27 to TRBJ2-7, with TRBD1 matching 9 bases. V shed 5 bases and J 3 bases; nucleotides not matched to a gene: 5. This CDR3 region has 14 residues. The germline V gene has CDR1 MNHEY and CDR2 SMNVEV (reference sequence). In nucleotides, the CDR3 is TGTGCCAGCAGTACCGGGACAGGGAGCTACGAGCAGTACTTC. Its translation: CASSTGTGSYEQYF.

J is TRBJ2-7 and V is TRBV5-6, with 8 bases lining up with TRBD1. V dropped 5 bases and J dropped 2; count of bases not matched to a gene: 15. Germline V gene lookup returns CDR1 SGHDT and CDR2 YYEEEE. The CDR3 is 17 amino acids. CDR3 amino acids: CASSSVRYRGATYEQYF. The CDR3 bases are TGTGCCAGCAGTAGCGTGCGGTACAGGGGGGCTACCTACGAGCAGTACTTC.

The chain joins TRBV23-1 to TRBJ2-5, with a weak D call TRBD2 (5 bases). TRBV23-1 is designated an ORF whose function remains uncertain. Trimming stripped 0 bases from V and 5 bases from J, with 13 bases between. The CDR3 loop spans 15 amino acids. CDR3 DNA: TGCGCCAGCAGTCAATCGCGCGGCAGAGGGGAGACCCAGTACTTC. Its translation: CASSQSRGRGETQYF.

The CDR3 bases are TGTGCCACCAGCATCGGGACTAGCGGCTACAATGAGCAGTTCTTC. It yields the protein CATSIGTSGYNEQFF. The J gene is TRBJ2-1, the V gene TRBV15; 11 bases are shared with TRBD2. The length of the CDR3 is 15 residues. The ends lost 4 bases at V and 3 bases at J; junction bases unmatched: 2. CDR1 is LNHNV and CDR2 is YYDKDF in the germline V gene (reference sequence).

For this clone: Other DNA sequences in this specimen translate into the identical CDR3. The rearrangement links TRBV30 to TRBJ2-7, with D unresolved. The V and J ends lost 0 bases and 1 base respectively, with 1 base between them. The CDR3 is 11 residues long. From germline, CDR1 is GTSNPN and CDR2 SVGIG (reference sequence). CDR3 protein: CAWSVSYEQYF. The CDR3 bases are TGTGCCTGGAGTGTTTCCTACGAGCAGTACTTC.

The chain has TRBV5-4 and TRBJ2-5; 7 nucleotides line up with TRBD1. The J call may be in error: the DNA end matches TRBJ2-7 better. Germline V gene sequence: CDR1 SGHNT, CDR2 YYREEE (reference sequence). CDR3 size: 14 residues. CDR3 residues: CASSLKGQRYEQYF. The CDR3 region has the DNA TGTGCCAGCAGCTTGAAGGGACAGCGCTACGAGCAGTACTTC.

The chain has TRBV25-1 and TRBJ2-3, with TRBD2 matching over 9 bases. V lost 4 bases, J lost 3 bases, and 2 bases stayed unmatched. CDR1 and CDR2 (germline): MGHDK, SYGVNS. The CDR3 has 14 residues. CDR3 nucleotides: TGTGCCAGCAGTGGACTAGCGGTAACAGATACGCAGTATTTT. The encoded protein is CASSGLAVTDTQYF.

This rearrangement joins TRBV7-9 to TRBJ2-1, with 8 bases that match TRBD2. The germline V gene encodes CDR1 SEHNR and CDR2 FQNEAQ (reference sequence). With V trimmed by 5 bases and J by 2 bases, 8 bases remained unmatched. There are 16 residues in the CDR3. For the CDR3, the DNA is TGTGCCAGCAGCGCCCAAACTAGCGGAGCCTACAATGAGCAGTTCTTC. Translated: CASSAQTSGAYNEQFF.

The chain combines TRBV7-9 with TRBJ1-1; D possibly corresponds to TRBD1 (5 bases). Germline CDR1 reads SEHNR; CDR2 reads FQNEAQ (reference sequence). The CDR3 runs 15 residues. The ends were cut back, 3 bases at V and 1 base at J, with 12 bases in the middle. The CDR3: CASSLRAGTNTEAFF. The CDR3 DNA reads as TGTGCCAGCAGCTTGCGTGCAGGGACGAACACTGAAGCTTTCTTT. Complete variable domain (other parts from reference TRBV7-9 and TRBJ1-1): DTGVSQNPRHKITKRGQNVTFRCDPISEHNRLYWYRQTLGQGPEFLTYFQNEAQLEKSRLLSDRFSAERPKGSFSTLEIQRTEQGDSAMYLCASSLRAGTNTEAFFGQGTRLTVV.